The next 19 T cell receptor beta chains were all read from a single sample in a study of T cell responses to AZD1222 COVID-19 vaccine. The repertoire was sequenced with immunoSEQ multiplex PCR; TCRdb's copy has only in-frame clones and lacks some. The repertoire holds more than 80,000 clones, with just over 85% as singletons. The material was peripheral blood, obtained on day 0 of AZD1222 vaccination. The source of these receptors is an adult in good health.

The chain links TRBV11-2 to TRBJ2-3; maybe TRBD2 (6 bases). V was pared by 5 bases and J by 2 bases, with 17 bases between. From germline, CDR1 is SGHAT and CDR2 FQNNGV. The CDR3 extends over 16 amino acids. The CDR3 DNA sequence: TGTGCCAGCAGCCCCACCGGGGGACTCTCCACAGATACGCAGTATTTT. Encoded protein: CASSPTGGLSTDTQYF.

V is TRBV29-1 and J is TRBJ2-1; TRBD2 matches 7 bases. Germline V gives CDR1 SQVTM, CDR2 ANQGSEA. Germline trimming cut 4 bases from V and 5 bases from J; bases unmatched to any gene: 5. This CDR3 is built from 13 residues. The CDR3 sequence is CSVGWEGHNEQFF. CDR3 DNA sequence: TGCAGCGTTGGGTGGGAGGGACACAATGAGCAGTTCTTC.

CDR3 DNA sequence: TGTGCCAGCAGGGACCCGGGACTAGCGGGAGAGGCGGCAGATACGCAGTATTTT. Amino acids: CASRDPGLAGEAADTQYF. J is TRBJ2-3 and V is TRBV2, with 14 bases lining up with TRBD2. The CDR3 runs to 18 residues. Germline V lookup: CDR1 SNHLY, CDR2 FYNNEI. With V trimmed by 6 bases and J by 4 bases, 12 bases remained unmatched.

This clone was counted a few times. The chain is built from TRBV5-1 and TRBJ1-1; 8 bases fit TRBD1. The germline gives CDR1 SGHRS, CDR2 YFSETQ. This CDR3 spans 15 amino acids. V was clipped by 2 bases and J by 3 bases; unmatched bases: 6. In DNA, the CDR3 is TGCGCCAGCAGCTTACTGGACAGGGCTGACACTGAAGCTTTCTTT. Amino acids: CASSLLDRADTEAFF.

The V gene is TRBV7-2, the J gene TRBJ2-1; possible D gene TRBD1, 6 bases. This CDR3 has 14 residues. In germline, CDR1 is SGHTA, CDR2 FQGNSA. The V end was cut by 6 bases, the J end by 5 bases, with 14 bases between. The CDR3 here is CASSWGLRDNEQFF. CDR3 DNA: TGTGCCAGCAGTTGGGGGCTCCGGGACAATGAGCAGTTCTTC.

The chain has TRBV19 and TRBJ2-7; the match to TRBD1 covers 8 bases. The trim removed 7 bases at V and 3 bases at J, leaving 11 bases unmatched. The CDR3 runs 15 residues. The germline gives CDR1 LNHDA, CDR2 SQIVND (reference sequence). The CDR3 sequence is CASTPQQGVVYEQYF. CDR3 nucleotides: TGTGCCAGTACCCCCCAACAGGGGGTGGTCTACGAGCAGTACTTC.

CDR3 region: CASSLVGRNEKLFF. As DNA, the CDR3 is TGTGCCAGCAGCTTGGTCGGCAGGAATGAAAAACTGTTTTTT. This chain joins TRBV5-4 and TRBJ1-4; D unclear. There are 14 residues in the CDR3. The V gene lost 0 bases and the J gene lost 5 bases, with 8 bases spanning the gap. CDR1 is SGHNT, CDR2 YYREEE, per germline (reference sequence).

The chain uses TRBV7-2 and TRBJ1-5; 9 bases match TRBD1. The germline CDR1 and CDR2 sequences are SGHTA and FQGNSA. J gave up 8 bases and V 1 base, and 0 bases lay outside the gene matches. The CDR3 has 13 residues. In DNA form, the CDR3 reads TGTGCCAGCAGCTTAGGACAGGGGGAGCCCCAGCATTTT. Its translation is CASSLGQGEPQHF.

The chain couples TRBV19 to TRBJ2-2, with TRBD2 matching 8 bases. CDR3 length: 15 amino acids. Germline CDR1 LNHDA, CDR2 SQIVND (reference sequence). Germline trimming cut 3 bases from V and 5 bases from J; bases unmatched to any gene: 5. CDR3 sequence reads: CASSMGLVFTGELFF. CDR3 DNA sequence: TGTGCCAGTAGTATGGGACTAGTCTTTACCGGGGAGCTGTTTTTT. The full variable domain, with the rest looked up from reference TRBV19 and TRBJ2-2, is DGGITQSPKYLFRKEGQNVTLSCEQNLNHDAMYWYRQDPGQGLRLIYYSQIVNDFQKGDIAEGYSVSREKKESFPLTVTSAQKNPTAFYLCASSMGLVFTGELFFGEGSRLTVL.

The chain uses TRBV19 and TRBJ2-3; D is undetermined. The V gene's germline CDR1 is LNHDA and CDR2 SQIVND (reference sequence). Deletions cut 1 base from V and 3 bases from J, with 2 bases between. This CDR3 region has 12 residues. The CDR3 sequence: CASSIGTDTQYF. The CDR3 nucleotides read TGTGCCAGTAGTATAGGAACAGATACGCAGTATTTT. The full variable domain, with the rest looked up from reference TRBV19 and TRBJ2-3, is DGGITQSPKYLFRKEGQNVTLSCEQNLNHDAMYWYRQDPGQGLRLIYYSQIVNDFQKGDIAEGYSVSREKKESFPLTVTSAQKNPTAFYLCASSIGTDTQYFGPGTRLTVL.

This chain uses TRBV19 with TRBJ2-1; 8 bases are a match to TRBD2. Trimming cost V 4 bases and J 8 bases; bases outside gene matches: 10. The CDR3 is made up of 15 amino acids. In germline, CDR1 is LNHDA, CDR2 SQIVND (reference sequence). As DNA, the CDR3 is TGTGCCAGTAGTACAGGACTAGCTATTTTATATGAGCAGTTCTTC. It is translated as CASSTGLAILYEQFF.

The genes are TRBV4-1 and TRBJ2-7; TRBD1 or TRBD2 may be the D gene (6 bases each). The germline V and J ends were trimmed by 0 bases and 4 bases, with 10 bases remaining between them. Germline CDR1 MGHRA, CDR2 YSYEKL. CDR3 length: 14 residues. As DNA, the CDR3 is TGCGCCAGCAGCCAAGACGGGGGCAGGTACGAGCAGTACTTC. Encoded protein: CASSQDGGRYEQYF.

This chain uses TRBV28 with TRBJ1-5; possible D gene TRBD1, 5 bases. The V end was cut by 4 bases, the J end by 5 bases, with 12 bases between. Germline lookup yields CDR1 MDHEN and CDR2 SYDVKM. The CDR3 is 14 amino acids. The CDR3 loop is CASSWPGAHQPQHF. The CDR3 coding sequence is TGTGCCAGCAGTTGGCCCGGGGCCCATCAGCCCCAGCATTTT.

This clone was counted a single time. The rearrangement uses TRBV5-5 and TRBJ1-4, with TRBD1 as a possible D gene (6 bases). Trimming shortened V by 4 bases and J by 0 bases, and 10 bases separated the two germline ends. CDR1 and CDR2 (germline): SGHKS, YYEKEE (reference sequence). The length of the CDR3 is 15 residues. DNA of the CDR3: TGTGCCAGCAGCCATAGACAGGCAACTAATGAAAAACTGTTTTTT. Its translation is CASSHRQATNEKLFF. Variable domain in full (rest from reference TRBV5-5 and TRBJ1-4): DAGVTQSPTHLIKTRGQQVTLRCSPISGHKSVSWYQQVLGQGPQFIFQYYEKEERGRGNFPDRFSARQFPNYSSELNVNALLLGDSALYLCASSHRQATNEKLFFGSGTQLSVL.

The chain uses TRBV6-1 and TRBJ2-7; the D is unclear. The germline V gene has CDR1 MNHNS and CDR2 SASEGT. This CDR3 is 14 amino acids long. V was shortened by 0 bases and J by 2 bases, with 8 bases between the two germline ends. The DNA of the CDR3 is TGTGCCAGCAGTGAAGCCGGGCACGCCTACGAGCAGTACTTC. Amino acid sequence: CASSEAGHAYEQYF.

V usage is TRBV2 and J usage is TRBJ1-2, with D possibly TRBD1 on 5 matching bases. V lost 0 bases and J 4 bases, leaving 15 bases between the germline ends. The CDR3 loop spans 16 amino acids. Per the germline V gene, CDR1 is SNHLY and CDR2 is FYNNEI. CDR3 sequence: CASSEALGGGSYGYTF. In DNA form, the CDR3 reads TGTGCCAGCAGTGAAGCGCTTGGGGGGGGATCCTATGGCTACACCTTC.

V usage is TRBV29-1 and J usage is TRBJ1-2; 8 nucleotides align to TRBD1. Germline V gene sequence: CDR1 SQVTM, CDR2 ANQGSEA. V shed 6 bases and J 8 bases; nucleotides not matched to a gene: 8. The CDR3 loop spans 12 amino acids. The CDR3 sequence is CSVRTGREGYTF. The CDR3 DNA reads TGCAGCGTCCGGACAGGGAGAGAAGGCTACACCTTC.

J is TRBJ2-1 and V is TRBV5-4; 15 bases line up with TRBD2. Germline V CDR1 and CDR2: SGHNT, YYREEE (reference sequence). The CDR3 is 17 residues long. After removal of 4 bases from V and 6 bases from J, the junction contained 8 bases not matched to a gene. CDR3 nucleotides: TGTGCCAGCAGCCCGGGACTAGCGGGAGGCGGGGGCAATGAGCAGTTCTTC. Translating gives CASSPGLAGGGGNEQFF. Full variable domain (outside the CDR3, taken from reference TRBV5-4 and TRBJ2-1): ETGVTQSPTHLIKTRGQQVTLRCSSQSGHNTVSWYQQALGQGPQFIFQYYREEENGRGNFPPRFSGLQFPNYSSELNVNALELDDSALYLCASSPGLAGGGGNEQFFGPGTRLTVL.

This sequence joins TRBV2 and TRBJ2-3; 12 bases align to TRBD2. The CDR3 is made up of 15 amino acids. V lost 7 bases to trimming and J lost 6 bases; unmatched junction nucleotides: 8. The V gene's germline CDR1 is SNHLY and CDR2 FYNNEI. CDR3 nucleotides: TGTGCCAGCACCGCGAGACTAGCGGGGGAGGATACGCAGTATTTT. Residues: CASTARLAGEDTQYF.